These 21 T cell receptor beta chains share one sample of origin, sequenced in a study of control samples from healthy donors and cancer patients. Some clones are missing from TCRdb's copy, which holds only in-frame ones; the method was immunoSEQ multiplex PCR. The sample includes over 200,000 clones, around 79% seen only once; the top ten take about an eighth. Sequencing input: PBMCs. These receptors were collected from a woman aged 55 to 70 with lung cancer.

The CDR3: CASSFGGGYGYTF. In DNA, the CDR3 is TGTGCCAGCAGTTTTGGAGGGGGCTATGGCTACACCTTC. The chain employs TRBV12-3 or TRBV12-4 and TRBJ1-2; tentatively, D is TRBD1 (6 bases). CDR3 length: 13 amino acids. Trimming left V 3 bases short and J 4 bases short, with 9 bases between.

This clone was seen only once. This chain uses TRBV6-5 with TRBJ1-4; D might be TRBD1 (5 bases). Looked up from germline, CDR1 is MNHEY and CDR2 is SVGAGI. V was shortened by 8 bases and J by 0 bases, with 10 bases between the two germline ends. The CDR3 length is 14 residues. The CDR3 DNA reads TGTGCCAGCGCCGACAGTCCAACTAATGAAAAACTGTTTTTT. This sequence encodes CASADSPTNEKLFF.

This clone was seen once. V gene TRBV2 combines with J gene TRBJ2-2; D is unresolved. Germline V gene data show CDR1 as SNHLY and CDR2 as FYNNEI. V dropped 6 bases and J dropped 0 bases, with 14 bases sitting between them. This CDR3 contains 16 residues. The CDR3 protein is CASSAQQTPNTGELFF. DNA of the CDR3: TGTGCCAGCAGCGCCCAACAGACCCCGAACACCGGGGAGCTGTTTTTT.

This clone was counted once. The V gene is TRBV27, the J gene TRBJ1-1, with 7 nucleotides matching TRBD1. The junction had 14 bases not matched to a gene; V was cut back by 2 bases and J by 5 bases. The germline CDR1 and CDR2 sequences are MNHEY and SMNVEV (reference sequence). The CDR3 spans 17 residues. DNA of the CDR3: TGTGCCAGCAGTTTACAGGGGGGGGTAACCGGAATGACTGAAGCTTTCTTT. It is translated as CASSLQGGVTGMTEAFF.

The rearrangement joins TRBV5-1 to TRBJ2-7; weak D call: TRBD2 (7 bases). The CDR3 extends over 14 amino acids. Germline V gene lookup returns CDR1 SGHRS and CDR2 YFSETQ. V lost 0 bases and J lost 7, with 14 bases in between. CDR3 in amino acids: CASSLGRGAGEQYF. DNA for the CDR3: TGCGCCAGCAGCTTGGGACGGGGGGCGGGGGAGCAGTACTTC.

This clone was detected only once. The rearrangement uses TRBV6-4 and TRBJ1-6; D remains unclear. From germline, CDR1 is MRHNA and CDR2 SNTAGT. Trimming took 7 bases from V and 5 from J, leaving 9 bases between them. This CDR3 has 13 amino acids. CDR3 sequence: CASKEGNNSPLHF. CDR3 nucleotides: TGTGCCAGCAAGGAGGGTAATAATTCACCCCTCCACTTT.

The chain employs TRBV28 and TRBJ2-7; no clear D. The germline gives CDR1 MDHEN, CDR2 SYDVKM. With 6 bases removed from V and 2 bases from J, the gap between germline ends came to 14 bases. The CDR3 has 14 amino acids. CDR3 in DNA: TGTGCCAGCAGCGACCCCCCTGCCACCTACGAGCAGTACTTC. It specifies CASSDPPATYEQYF.

CDR3 DNA sequence: TGTGCCAGCAGTGTACAGGGAAGCGAAAAACTGTTTTTT. Its translation: CASSVQGSEKLFF. This rearrangement joins TRBV2 to TRBJ1-4; perhaps TRBD1 as D (6 bases). The CDR3 totals 13 residues. V gave up 4 bases and J gave up 8 bases, with 11 bases separating them. The V gene's germline CDR1 is SNHLY and CDR2 FYNNEI. The full variable domain, in which reference TRBV2 and TRBJ1-4 provide the parts outside the CDR3, is EPEVTQTPSHQVTQMGQEVILRCVPISNHLYFYWYRQILGQKVEFLVSFYNNEISEKSEIFDDQFSVERPDGSNFTLKIRSTKLEDSAMYFCASSVQGSEKLFFGSGTQLSVL.

The chain has TRBV28 and TRBJ1-2; D not certain. CDR3 size: 12 residues. Trimming pared 2 bases from V and 6 bases from J, leaving 7 bases between. The V gene's germline CDR1 is MDHEN and CDR2 SYDVKM. CDR3 amino acids: CASSLLADGYTF. CDR3 DNA sequence: TGTGCCAGCAGTTTACTGGCTGATGGCTACACCTTC.

The chain has TRBV11-2 and TRBJ1-5, with 9 bases identical to TRBD1. Germline CDR1 SGHAT, CDR2 FQNNGV. V shed 3 bases, J shed 10 bases, and the junction held 4 bases outside the gene matches. The CDR3 is made up of 13 amino acids. The CDR3 DNA reads as TGTGCCAGCAGCTTGGGACAGGGAAACCCCCAGCATTTT. As protein: CASSLGQGNPQHF.

V is TRBV18 and J is TRBJ1-3, with 8 bases that match TRBD1. Trimming cost V 5 bases and J 0 bases; bases outside gene matches: 9. Germline CDR1 KGHSH, CDR2 LQKENI. The CDR3 consists of 17 residues. The CDR3 DNA follows: TGTGCCAGCTCAAACTTGGGACAGGACCTCTCTGGAAACACCATATATTTT. Its translation: CASSNLGQDLSGNTIYF.

The chain is built from TRBV5-5 and TRBJ1-3; D may be TRBD1 (5 bases). The length of the CDR3 is 16 residues. Looked up from germline, CDR1 is SGHKS and CDR2 is YYEKEE (reference sequence). Trimming left V 0 bases short and J 1 base short, with 11 bases between. In DNA, the CDR3 is TGTGCCAGCAGCTTGGAGGTGGGGCGGTCTGGAAACACCATATATTTT. It codes for CASSLEVGRSGNTIYF.

The chain is built from TRBV9 and TRBJ2-7, with 7 bases identical to TRBD2. The CDR3 is 14 residues long. CDR1 and CDR2 from the germline V gene are SGDLS and YYNGEE. Trimming took 4 bases from V and 1 from J; bases not matched to a gene: 5. The CDR3 bases are TGTGCCAGCAGCCCGACTAGCCCATCCTACGAGCAGTACTTC. Its protein is CASSPTSPSYEQYF.

The table lists this clone with a count of one. The V gene is TRBV7-9, the J gene TRBJ2-1, with 7 nucleotides matching TRBD1. CDR3 length: 16 residues. The germline CDR1 and CDR2 sequences are SEHNR and FQNEAQ (reference sequence). Losses at the gene ends were 5 bases for V and 0 bases for J; bases not matched to a gene: 7. CDR3 DNA sequence: TGTGCCAGCAGCCGCTACGACAGGGACTCCTACAATGAGCAGTTCTTC. Translated: CASSRYDRDSYNEQFF.

The rearrangement joins TRBV13 to TRBJ2-7; no definite D call. Germline-derived CDR1 and CDR2 are PRHDT and FYEKMQ (reference sequence). The CDR3 extends over 12 amino acids. The V end lost 5 bases, the J end lost 3 bases, and 8 bases lay between the germline ends. The CDR3 loop reads CASSTRIYEQYF. In DNA, the CDR3 is TGTGCCAGCAGCACCCGGATCTACGAGCAGTACTTC.

This clone was seen only a few times. This chain connects TRBV28 to TRBJ1-2; no reliable D call. Germline assignment: CDR1 MDHEN and CDR2 SYDVKM. Between the trimmed V and J ends, which lost 2 bases and 5 bases, there was a span of 9 bases. This CDR3 has 13 amino acids. The CDR3 region is CASSLPRNYGYTF. In nucleotides, the CDR3 is TGTGCCAGCAGTTTACCCCGAAATTATGGCTACACCTTC.

The chain carries TRBV3-1 (or the pseudogene TRBV3-2) and TRBJ1-5, with no clear D. The CDR3 covers 14 residues. V was shortened by 2 bases and J by 11 bases, with 16 bases between the two germline ends. The V gene's germline CDR1 is LGHDT and CDR2 YNNKEL (reference sequence). Written as DNA, the CDR3 is TGTGCCAGCAGCCAACGTGGCAGTGAGAGGACCCAGCATTTT. Translation: CASSQRGSERTQHF.

This chain uses TRBV30 with TRBJ1-4; 8 bases match TRBD1. In germline, CDR1 is GTSNPN, CDR2 SVGIG (reference sequence). The CDR3 covers 15 residues. J lost 5 bases, V lost 1 base, and 6 bases had no gene match. The DNA for the CDR3 is TGTGCCTGGAGTGGGCAGGGGGCGGTGAATGAAAAACTGTTTTTT. This codes for CAWSGQGAVNEKLFF.

The chain is built from TRBV6-5 and TRBJ1-1; 8 bases align to TRBD1. Germline CDR1 MNHEY, CDR2 SVGAGI. J gave up 5 bases and V 6 bases, and 11 bases lay outside the gene matches. The CDR3 is 15 amino acids. The CDR3 protein is CASRLGQGMGTEAFF. The CDR3 nucleotides read TGTGCCAGCAGACTCGGACAGGGTATGGGGACTGAAGCTTTCTTT.

This clone has a count of ten or more. Other DNA sequences of this sample code for an identical CDR3. The CDR3 DNA reads TGCGCCAGCAGCTTGGGAGGGGAAAACTATGGCTACACCTTC. Its protein is CASSLGGENYGYTF. The chain has TRBV5-1 and TRBJ1-2; tentative D call: TRBD1 (5 bases). The CDR3 is 14 amino acids. V gave up 0 bases and J gave up 2 bases, with 8 bases separating them. Germline loops: CDR1 SGHRS, CDR2 YFSETQ.

This chain links TRBV3-1 (or the pseudogene TRBV3-2) with TRBJ1-2, with 7 bases identical to TRBD1. CDR1 is LGHDT, CDR2 YNNKEL, per germline (reference sequence). Trimming at V came to 2 bases and at J to 4 bases, leaving 10 bases not matched to a gene. The CDR3 consists of 16 residues. The CDR3 DNA reads TGTGCCAGCAGCCAAAAAATAACCCGGGACAGCTATGGCTACACCTTC. The encoded protein is CASSQKITRDSYGYTF.